What follows are 8 T cell receptor beta chains derived from one specimen sequenced in a study of OX40 agonist ivuxolimab in advanced cancers. Data came from immunoSEQ multiplex PCR; TCRdb stores just in-frame clones and leaves some out. The sample gives about 19,000 clones, less than 95% of which show up once; 49% is in the top ten. Sequencing was performed on CD4+ or CD8+ T cells sorted from blood, taken in a trial of the OX40 agonist ivuxolimab. The receptor source for this set is an adult with an advanced solid tumor such as melanoma, head and neck, liver or kidney cancer.

This clone appeared once. The V gene is TRBV20-1, the J gene TRBJ2-7, with D maybe TRBD1 (6 bases). Germline V lookup: CDR1 DFQATT, CDR2 SNEGSKA (reference sequence). V dropped 6 bases and J dropped 5 bases, with 11 bases sitting between them. The CDR3 sequence is 11 residues long. In DNA form, the CDR3 reads TGCAGTGCAACAGGGCAAAACGAGCAGTACTTC. Translation: CSATGQNEQYF.

The CDR3 sequence: CASTRTSGRTDTQYF. The CDR3 bases are TGTGCCAGCACGAGGACTAGCGGGAGAACAGATACGCAGTATTTT. V and J are TRBV28 and TRBJ2-3; 13 bases are shared with TRBD2. In germline, CDR1 is MDHEN, CDR2 SYDVKM. V was clipped by 7 bases and J by 3 bases; unmatched bases: 4. The CDR3 has 15 residues.

Concerning this clone itself: Other DNA variants within this sample encode the same CDR3. This sequence joins TRBV5-6 and TRBJ2-7, with no clear D. Germline V gene data show CDR1 as SGHDT and CDR2 as YYEEEE. This CDR3 contains 12 residues. V lost 3 bases and J lost 6, with 10 bases in between. CDR3 nucleotide sequence: TGTGCCAGCAGCTCCCACTTAGCCGAGCAGTACTTC. As protein: CASSSHLAEQYF.

The chain employs TRBV29-1 and TRBJ2-5; D ambiguous. V was cut by 4 bases and J by 1 base, with 7 bases left in between. Germline V gene sequence: CDR1 SQVTM, CDR2 ANQGSEA. This CDR3 is 12 amino acids long. CDR3 bases: TGCAGCGTTGGTCTCTTCCAAGAGACCCAGTACTTC. This sequence encodes CSVGLFQETQYF.

By share of the sample, this clone is large. V gene TRBV19 combines with J gene TRBJ2-1; unclear D gene. Trimming took off 3 bases at V and 3 bases at J, with 12 bases between the two ends. The CDR3 totals 15 residues. Germline CDR1 reads LNHDA; CDR2 reads SQIVND (reference sequence). CDR3 protein: CASSIGGGLYNEQFF. For the CDR3, the DNA is TGTGCCAGTAGTATTGGCGGCGGCCTCTACAATGAGCAGTTCTTC.

This chain uses TRBV27 with TRBJ2-5; 8 bases align to TRBD1. This CDR3 is 15 amino acids long. V dropped 5 bases and J dropped 5; count of bases not matched to a gene: 10. Germline V CDR1 and CDR2: MNHEY, SMNVEV (reference sequence). The CDR3 spells CASSTPRTGFETQYF. CDR3 DNA sequence: TGTGCCAGCAGTACCCCGCGGACAGGGTTTGAGACCCAGTACTTC.

The CDR3 loop reads CASSLRDRIYNEQFF. Here the CDR3 DNA reads TGTGCCAGCAGTCTCCGGGACAGGATTTACAATGAGCAGTTCTTC. The chain combines TRBV27 with TRBJ2-1, with 8 bases aligning to TRBD1. V shed 5 bases, J shed 4 bases, and the junction held 7 bases outside the gene matches. Germline V CDR1 and CDR2: MNHEY, SMNVEV (reference sequence). This CDR3 has 15 residues.

This chain joins TRBV29-1 and TRBJ2-7; 7 bases agree with TRBD2. The CDR3 consists of 13 residues. Trimming cost V 7 bases and J 1 base; bases outside gene matches: 7. From germline, CDR1 is SQVTM and CDR2 ANQGSEA. The CDR3 nucleotides read TGCAGCGCGGCCGGGGGGTGGTCCTACGAGCAGTACTTC. This codes for CSAAGGWSYEQYF.